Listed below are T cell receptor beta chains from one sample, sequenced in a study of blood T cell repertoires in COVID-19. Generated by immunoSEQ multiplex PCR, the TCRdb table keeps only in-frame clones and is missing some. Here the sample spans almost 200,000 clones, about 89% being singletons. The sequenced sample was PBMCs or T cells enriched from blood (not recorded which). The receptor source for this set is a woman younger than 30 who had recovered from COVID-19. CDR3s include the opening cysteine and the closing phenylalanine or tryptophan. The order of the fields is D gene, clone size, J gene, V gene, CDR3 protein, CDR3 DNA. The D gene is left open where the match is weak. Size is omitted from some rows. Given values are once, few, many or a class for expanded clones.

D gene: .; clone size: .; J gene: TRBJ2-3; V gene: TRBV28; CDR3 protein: CASARSLTDTQYF; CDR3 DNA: TGTGCCAGCGCACGGTCGCTCACAGATACGCAGTATTTT
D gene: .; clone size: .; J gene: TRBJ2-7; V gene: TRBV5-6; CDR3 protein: CASRRDANTYEQYF; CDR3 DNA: TGTGCCAGCAGGCGGGACGCCAATACCTACGAGCAGTACTTC
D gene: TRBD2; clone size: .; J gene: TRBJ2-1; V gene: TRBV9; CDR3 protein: CASSVAGTRAYNEQFF; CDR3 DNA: TGTGCCAGCAGCGTAGCGGGGACTAGAGCCTACAATGAGCAGTTCTTC
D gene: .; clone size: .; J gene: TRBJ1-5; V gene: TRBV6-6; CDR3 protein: CASSQLRVSNQPQHF; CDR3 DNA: TGTGCCAGCAGCCAACTCAGGGTTAGCAATCAGCCCCAGCATTTT
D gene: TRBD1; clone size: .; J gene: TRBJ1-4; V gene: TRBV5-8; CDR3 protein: CASSLFGAGTGLKGLFF; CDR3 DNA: TGTGCCAGCAGCTTGTTTGGGGCCGGGACAGGCTTGAAAGGACTGTTTTTT
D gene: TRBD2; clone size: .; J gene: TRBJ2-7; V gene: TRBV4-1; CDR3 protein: CASSQDRLAGSYEQYF; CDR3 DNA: TGCGCCAGCAGCCAAGATCGGCTAGCGGGGTCCTACGAGCAGTACTTC
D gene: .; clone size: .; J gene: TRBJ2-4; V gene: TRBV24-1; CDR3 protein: CATSDLQGAKNIQYF; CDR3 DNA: TGTGCCACCAGTGACTTACAGGGAGCCAAAAACATTCAGTACTTC
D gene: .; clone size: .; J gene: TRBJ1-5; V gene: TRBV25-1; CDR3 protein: CASSVTASNQPQHF; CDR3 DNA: TGTGCCAGCAGTGTTACAGCAAGCAATCAGCCCCAGCATTTT
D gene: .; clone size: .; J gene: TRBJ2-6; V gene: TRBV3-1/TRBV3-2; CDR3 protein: CASSQEYLAGANVLTF; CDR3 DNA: TGTGCCAGCAGCCAAGAATACCTAGCTGGGGCCAACGTCCTGACTTTC
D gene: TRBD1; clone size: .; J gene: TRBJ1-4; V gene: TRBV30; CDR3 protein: CAWGDSLKLFF; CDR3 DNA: TGTGCCTGGGGGGACAGCTTGAAACTGTTTTTT
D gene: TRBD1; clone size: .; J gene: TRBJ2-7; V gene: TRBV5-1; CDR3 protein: CASSFDRGFEQYF; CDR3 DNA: TGCGCCAGCAGCTTCGACAGGGGGTTCGAGCAGTACTTC
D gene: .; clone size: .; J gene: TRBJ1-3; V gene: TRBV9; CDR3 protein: CASSVTTGSGNTIYF; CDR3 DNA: TGTGCCAGCAGCGTAACCACAGGTAGTGGAAACACCATATATTTT
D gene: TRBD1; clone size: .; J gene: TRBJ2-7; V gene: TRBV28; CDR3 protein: CASSSLGQGAYEQYF; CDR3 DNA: TGTGCCAGCAGTTCCCTGGGACAGGGGGCCTACGAGCAGTACTTC
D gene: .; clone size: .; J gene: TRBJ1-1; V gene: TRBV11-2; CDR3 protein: CASSSLKGGWTEAFF; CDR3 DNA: TGTGCCAGCAGCAGCCTGAAGGGAGGATGGACTGAAGCTTTCTTT
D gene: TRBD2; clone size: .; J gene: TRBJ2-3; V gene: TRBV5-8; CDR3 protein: CASRERGTDTQYF; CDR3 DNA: TGTGCCAGCAGGGAGCGGGGTACAGATACGCAGTATTTT
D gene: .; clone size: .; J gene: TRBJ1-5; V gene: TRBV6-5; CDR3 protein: CASSYTVSGNQPQHF; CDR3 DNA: TGTGCCAGCAGTTACACGGTGAGCGGCAATCAGCCCCAGCATTTT
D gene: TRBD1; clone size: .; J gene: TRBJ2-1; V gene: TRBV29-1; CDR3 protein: CSQQGSSYNEQFF; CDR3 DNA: TGCAGCCAACAGGGGAGCTCCTACAATGAGCAGTTCTTC
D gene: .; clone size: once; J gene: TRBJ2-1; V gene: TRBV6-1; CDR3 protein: CASSEFGFRGNEQFF; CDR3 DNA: TGTGCCAGCAGTGAATTTGGGTTTAGGGGCAATGAGCAGTTCTTC
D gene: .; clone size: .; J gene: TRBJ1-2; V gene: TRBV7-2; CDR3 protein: CASSLSGTGTYGYTF; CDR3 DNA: TGTGCCAGCAGCCTGTCCGGGACTGGGACCTATGGCTACACCTTC
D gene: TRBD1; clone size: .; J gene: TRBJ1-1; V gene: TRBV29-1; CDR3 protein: CSVGTGMNTEAFF; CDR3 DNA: TGCAGCGTGGGGACAGGGATGAACACTGAAGCTTTCTTT
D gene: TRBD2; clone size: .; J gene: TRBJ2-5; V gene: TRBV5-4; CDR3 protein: CASSPGLAGGPLETQYF; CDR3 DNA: TGTGCCAGCAGCCCTGGACTAGCGGGGGGGCCCCTCGAGACCCAGTACTTC
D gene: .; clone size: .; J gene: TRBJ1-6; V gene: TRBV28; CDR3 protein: CASSAGLENSPLHF; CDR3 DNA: TGTGCCAGCAGTGCAGGGCTTGAGAATTCACCCCTCCACTTT
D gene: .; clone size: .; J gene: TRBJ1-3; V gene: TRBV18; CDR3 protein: CASSPRSPYGDSSGNTIYF; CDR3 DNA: TGTGCCAGCTCACCTCGTTCCCCATACGGGGATAGCTCTGGAAACACCATATATTTT
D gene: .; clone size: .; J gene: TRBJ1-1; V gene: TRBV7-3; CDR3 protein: CASSSTDMNTEAFF; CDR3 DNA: TGTGCCAGCAGCTCCACTGACATGAACACTGAAGCTTTCTTT
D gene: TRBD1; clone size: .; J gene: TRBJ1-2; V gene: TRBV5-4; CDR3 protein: CASSRDSFNYGYTF; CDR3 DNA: TGTGCCAGCAGTCGGGACAGCTTTAACTATGGCTACACCTTC
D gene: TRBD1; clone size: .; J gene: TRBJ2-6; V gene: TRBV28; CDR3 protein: CASSWDSPPNSGANVLTF; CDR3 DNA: TGTGCCAGCAGTTGGGACAGCCCCCCTAACTCTGGGGCCAACGTCCTGACTTTC
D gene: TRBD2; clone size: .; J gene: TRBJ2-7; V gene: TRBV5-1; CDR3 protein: CASSFSGGATYEQYF; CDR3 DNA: TGCGCCAGCAGCTTTAGCGGGGGGGCGACCTACGAGCAGTACTTC
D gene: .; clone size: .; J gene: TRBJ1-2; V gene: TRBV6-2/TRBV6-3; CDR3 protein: CASSWFGVGYGYTF; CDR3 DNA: TGTGCCAGCAGTTGGTTCGGGGTCGGCTATGGCTACACCTTC
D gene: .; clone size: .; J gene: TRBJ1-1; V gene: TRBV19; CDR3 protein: CASSPTGNTEAFF; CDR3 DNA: TGTGCCAGTAGCCCGACAGGAAACACTGAAGCTTTCTTT
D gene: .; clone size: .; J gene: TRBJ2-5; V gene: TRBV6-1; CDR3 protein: CASSDVFRSQETQYF; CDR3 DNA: TGTGCCAGCAGTGACGTTTTTCGGTCACAAGAGACCCAGTACTTC
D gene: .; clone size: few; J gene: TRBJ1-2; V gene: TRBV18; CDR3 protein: CASSPPGTRGYTF; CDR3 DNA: TGTGCCAGCTCACCCCCGGGGACACGTGGCTACACCTTC
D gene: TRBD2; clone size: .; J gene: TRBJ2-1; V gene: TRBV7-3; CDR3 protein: CASSAQGLADNEQFF; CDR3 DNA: TGTGCCAGCAGCGCACAGGGACTAGCCGACAATGAGCAGTTCTTC
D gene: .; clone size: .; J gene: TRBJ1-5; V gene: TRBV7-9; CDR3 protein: CASSLDSQPQHF; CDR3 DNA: TGTGCCAGCAGCTTAGACAGCCAGCCCCAGCATTTT
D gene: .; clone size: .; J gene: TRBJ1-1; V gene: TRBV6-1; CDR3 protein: CASSEAQWSEAFF; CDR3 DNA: TGTGCCAGCAGTGAAGCACAGTGGTCTGAAGCTTTCTTT
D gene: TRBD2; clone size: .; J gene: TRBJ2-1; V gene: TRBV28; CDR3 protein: CASSLGTSGGFKNEQFF; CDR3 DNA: TGTGCCAGCAGTTTGGGAACTAGCGGGGGGTTCAAGAATGAGCAGTTCTTC
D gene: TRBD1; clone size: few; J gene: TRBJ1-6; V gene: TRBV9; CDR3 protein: CASSGDGQGRTPLHF; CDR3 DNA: TGTGCCAGCAGCGGAGACGGACAGGGCAGGACACCCCTCCACTTT
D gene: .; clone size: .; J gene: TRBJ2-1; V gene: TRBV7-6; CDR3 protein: CASSPGHEQFF; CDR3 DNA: TGTGCCAGCAGCCCAGGGCATGAGCAGTTCTTC
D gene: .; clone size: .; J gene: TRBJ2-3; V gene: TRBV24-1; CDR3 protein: CATRGRGRSDTQYF; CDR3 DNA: TGTGCCACCCGCGGCAGGGGGAGGTCAGATACGCAGTATTTT
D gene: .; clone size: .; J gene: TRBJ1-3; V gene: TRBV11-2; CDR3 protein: CASSSGGSSGNTIYF; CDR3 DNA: TGTGCCAGCAGCTCCGGGGGAAGCTCTGGAAACACCATATATTTT
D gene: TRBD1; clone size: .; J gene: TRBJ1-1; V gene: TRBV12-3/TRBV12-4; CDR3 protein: CASRETGRHRAFF; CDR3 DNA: TGTGCCAGCAGGGAGACAGGGAGACATAGGGCTTTCTTT
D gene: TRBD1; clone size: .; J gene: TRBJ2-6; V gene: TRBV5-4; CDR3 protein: CASSTPGTGGANVLTF; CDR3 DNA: TGTGCCAGCAGCACCCCGGGGACAGGGGGGGCCAACGTCCTGACTTTC
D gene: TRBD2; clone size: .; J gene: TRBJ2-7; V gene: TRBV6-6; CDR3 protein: CASSLRRGDSEQYF; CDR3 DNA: TGTGCCAGCAGCTTACGCCGGGGGGACTCCGAGCAGTACTTC
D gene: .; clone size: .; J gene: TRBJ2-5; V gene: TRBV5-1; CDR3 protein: CASSLTGVETQYF; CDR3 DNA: TGCGCCAGCAGCTTAACCGGGGTTGAGACCCAGTACTTC
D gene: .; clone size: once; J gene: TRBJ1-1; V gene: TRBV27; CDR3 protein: CASSPRTGTNTEAFF; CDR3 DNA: TGTGCCAGCAGTCCACGCACAGGGACGAACACTGAAGCTTTCTTT